This TCR beta chain was sequenced in a study of CD8+CD57+ T cells in acquired aplastic anemia. Background on the study: Mean yield of DNA from sorted CD4+ and CD8+ cells was approximately 3 ug. The study's findings and limits: It was found that fewer than 35 CD8+ CDR3 sequences were shared between patients and controls.

Both TCR beta VDJ combination and CDR3 sequence profiling were carried out. Genomic DNA was the template for this profiling. TCRdb re-analysed the reads in MiXCR, keeping a single row per CDR3 protein. The data hold roughly 190,000 distinct CDR3 sequences, with around 47% observed a single time. The length of the CDR3 is 17 residues. Germline CDR1 and CDR2: MNHNS and SASEGT. The V end lost 8 bases, the J end lost 0 bases, and 20 bases lay between the germline ends. Patients chosen for sequencing had CD8+CD57+ cells that had expanded, as shown by flow cytometry. In its sample, this clonotype was seen many times. Antigen unknown.

What was sequenced was sorted CD4+, CD8+, or CD8+CD57+ T cells (not recorded which) from PBMCs. This sequence was found in a human donor with aplastic anemia. The chain links TRBV6-1 to TRBJ2-1, with D possibly called TRBD1 or TRBD2 (5 bases each). CDR3 loop: CASSVVGGHNSYNEQFF. The CDR3 DNA follows: TGTGCCAGCTCCGTAGTTGGAGGACACAACTCCTACAATGAGCAGTTCTTC.